Below, one T cell receptor (beta chain) is given with its context. Antigen unknown. Repertoires were generated with immunoSEQ multiplex PCR, while TCRdb's copy carries only in-frame clones and drops some. The table lists approximately 190,000 clones, around 93% of them singletons. The sample belongs to a study of T cell responses to AZD1222 COVID-19 vaccine. Study-wide results and limits: At baseline, seropositivity was found in only six AZD1222 recipients. Nearly half of unique spike-specific TCRs reportedly avoided B.1.351 and B.1.1.7 mutated regions.

The CDR3 has 16 residues. The V and J ends lost 3 bases and 0 bases respectively, with 12 bases between them. The germline gives CDR1 SNHLY, CDR2 FYNNEI. Sequenced material: peripheral blood, taken 28 days after the second AZD1222 dose. This receptor was taken from an adult who received the AZD1222 COVID-19 vaccine. The chain couples TRBV2 to TRBJ1-5; TRBD1 is a possible D gene (6 bases). The CDR3: CASSDRGQNSNQPQHF. Here the CDR3 DNA reads TGTGCCAGCAGTGATCGAGGACAGAATAGCAATCAGCCCCAGCATTTT.